These 16 T cell receptor beta chains share one sample of origin, sequenced in a study of beta chain features in type 1 diabetes. Reverse transcribing all isolated RNA meant expressed TCRB transcripts were sequenced. Profiled with immunoSEQ multiplex PCR; TCRdb holds only in-frame clones, not every one. The sample lists under 550,000 clones, roughly 11% seen once, with 0.04% to 0.05% in the top ten. Material for sequencing was naive CD4+ T cells from blood. The receptors originated from a woman aged 18-29 years in good health.

Written as DNA, the CDR3 is TGTGCCAGCACAGTCCAGGGACAGCCCCAGTTCTTC. This codes for CASTVQGQPQFF. The rearrangement uses TRBV25-1 and TRBJ2-1, with 7 bases matching TRBD1. This CDR3 has 12 amino acids. Looked up from germline, CDR1 is MGHDK and CDR2 is SYGVNS. Germline trimming cut 7 bases from V and 13 bases from J; bases unmatched to any gene: 10.

This clone was picked up a small number of times. The chain combines TRBV15 with TRBJ2-3; D not resolved. V lost 1 base to trimming and J lost 3 bases, with 14 bases between them. CDR1 and CDR2 (germline): LNHNV, YYDKDF (reference sequence). The CDR3 extends over 16 amino acids. CDR3 protein: CATSRGALARTDTQYF. CDR3 sequence (DNA): TGTGCCACCAGCAGAGGGGCACTCGCCCGTACAGATACGCAGTATTTT. Variable domain in full (rest from reference TRBV15 and TRBJ2-3): DAMVIQNPRYQVTQFGKPVTLSCSQTLNHNVMYWYQQKSSQAPKLLFHYYDKDFNNEADTPDNFQSRRPNTSFCFLDIRSPGLGDTAMYLCATSRGALARTDTQYFGPGTRLTVL.

This chain links TRBV7-2 with TRBJ2-5; D gene ambiguous. The CDR3 contains 15 residues. Trimming cost V 10 bases and J 2 bases, with 20 bases left between them. Germline V CDR1 and CDR2: SGHTA, FQGNSA. CDR3 loop: CATSPMDGFQETQYF. The CDR3 DNA reads as TGTGCCACATCACCCATGGACGGGTTTCAAGAGACCCAGTACTTC.

This clone has only a few counts. The chain employs TRBV10-3 and TRBJ1-6; TRBD1 matches at 7 bases. CDR1 is ENHRY and CDR2 is SYGVKD in the germline V gene. The V gene end was trimmed by 6 bases and the J gene end by 7 bases; junction bases not matched to a gene: 6. The CDR3 spans 14 residues. CDR3 residues: CAIRRDSSNSPLHF. The DNA of the CDR3 is TGTGCCATCAGACGGGACAGTTCGAATTCACCCCTCCACTTT.

In its sample, this clone was seen a few times. The chain uses TRBV7-2 and TRBJ2-3; weak D call: TRBD2 (5 bases). V was cut by 4 bases and J by 3 bases, with 17 bases left in between. Germline V gene lookup returns CDR1 SGHTA and CDR2 FQGNSA. The CDR3 contains 16 residues. The CDR3 here is CASSSRPPGITDTQYF. DNA of the CDR3: TGTGCCAGCAGCTCCCGACCGCCGGGAATTACAGATACGCAGTATTTT.

In its sample, this clone was seen a few times. This chain joins TRBV28 and TRBJ2-3; D unclear. Deletions cut 2 bases from V and 5 bases from J, with 11 bases between. The CDR3 spans 14 residues. Germline CDR1 and CDR2: MDHEN and SYDVKM. CDR3 nucleotide sequence: TGTGCCAGCAGTTTAGTACCGGGCCTAGATACGCAGTATTTT. It specifies CASSLVPGLDTQYF.

This clone was seen more than once but under ten times. CDR3 residues: CASNTGVSPLHF. The CDR3 DNA follows: TGTGCCAGCAACACAGGGGTGTCACCCCTCCACTTT. The J gene is TRBJ1-6, the V gene TRBV28, with 7 nucleotides matching TRBD1. Germline assignment: CDR1 MDHEN and CDR2 SYDVKM. CDR3 length equals 12 residues. V was pared by 7 bases and J by 10 bases, with 4 bases of the junction left unmatched.

The V and J genes are TRBV7-3 and TRBJ2-1; 9 bases match TRBD2. The CDR3 is 16 amino acids. The germline gives CDR1 SGHTA, CDR2 FQGTGA. J lost 10 bases, V lost 0 bases, and 10 bases had no gene match. Here the CDR3 reads CASSLTGTSLGGEQFF. Here the CDR3 DNA reads TGTGCCAGCAGCTTAACTGGGACTAGCCTGGGGGGCGAGCAGTTCTTC.

This clone showed up just a few times. The chain employs TRBV5-1 and TRBJ2-7; no definite D call. CDR1 is SGHRS, CDR2 YFSETQ, per germline. V was pared by 0 bases and J by 1 base, with 8 bases between. The length of the CDR3 is 14 residues. CDR3: CASSLASISYEQYV. The CDR3 nucleotides are TGCGCCAGCAGCTTGGCCAGCATATCCTACGAGCAGTACGTC.

The sample holds a few counts of this clone. Here the CDR3 reads CASSYSGRGETQYF. The CDR3 bases are TGTGCCAGCAGCTATAGCGGGAGAGGAGAGACCCAGTACTTC. This rearrangement joins TRBV7-9 to TRBJ2-5; TRBD2 aligns across 9 bases. Germline loops: CDR1 SEHNR, CDR2 FQNEAQ (reference sequence). CDR3 length equals 14 residues. J lost 4 bases, V lost 4 bases, and 4 bases had no gene match.

This clone came up a few times. The chain has TRBV5-1 and TRBJ2-2; no clear D gene. The CDR3 contains 13 residues. The V gene's germline CDR1 is SGHRS and CDR2 YFSETQ. Between the trimmed V and J ends, which lost 4 bases and 1 base, there was a span of 5 bases. CDR3 residues: CASSQENTGELFF. Written as DNA, the CDR3 is TGCGCCAGCAGCCAAGAGAACACCGGGGAGCTGTTTTTT.

This clone was observed a handful of times. The chain links TRBV7-7 to TRBJ2-1; TRBD1 matches 10 bases. The CDR3 spans 15 residues. Trimming took 5 bases from V and 7 from J; bases not matched to a gene: 8. Germline V lookup: CDR1 SSHAT, CDR2 FNYEAQ (reference sequence). CDR3: CASSPGTGVSNEQFF. CDR3 in DNA: TGTGCCAGCAGCCCCGGGACAGGGGTATCAAATGAGCAGTTCTTC.

There are a few counts of this clone. This sample also contains other DNA sequences that code for the same CDR3. The chain employs TRBV7-2 and TRBJ2-5; 8 bases are shared with TRBD1. Germline-derived CDR1 and CDR2 are SGHTA and FQGNSA. Unmatched junction bases numbered 2, after V lost 4 bases and J lost 4 bases. The CDR3 is made up of 13 amino acids. DNA of the CDR3: TGTGCCAGCAGCTCTGACAGGGGAGAGACCCAGTACTTC. It codes for CASSSDRGETQYF.

This chain connects TRBV4-3 to TRBJ2-3; D ambiguous. V lost 4 bases and J lost 6, with 11 bases in between. This CDR3 has 13 residues. Germline lookup yields CDR1 LGHNA and CDR2 YSLEER. The CDR3 coding sequence is TGCGCCAGCAGCCCCGAGCCCAGGGATACGCAGTATTTT. Protein: CASSPEPRDTQYF.

The chain is built from TRBV19 and TRBJ1-1; no firm D call. This CDR3 contains 15 residues. Germline V gene data show CDR1 as LNHDA and CDR2 as SQIVND (reference sequence). V dropped 5 bases and J dropped 0 bases, with 13 bases sitting between them. In DNA, the CDR3 is TGTGCCAGTAGTCCTCGACGGGGTATGAACACTGAAGCTTTCTTT. This translates into CASSPRRGMNTEAFF.

The chain links TRBV19 to TRBJ1-2, with D uncertain. There are 12 residues in the CDR3. V was pared by 3 bases and J by 8 bases, with 10 bases between. Germline V CDR1 and CDR2: LNHDA, SQIVND (reference sequence). CDR3 loop: CASSISMGGYTF. CDR3 nucleotide sequence: TGTGCCAGTAGTATTTCCATGGGAGGCTACACCTTC.